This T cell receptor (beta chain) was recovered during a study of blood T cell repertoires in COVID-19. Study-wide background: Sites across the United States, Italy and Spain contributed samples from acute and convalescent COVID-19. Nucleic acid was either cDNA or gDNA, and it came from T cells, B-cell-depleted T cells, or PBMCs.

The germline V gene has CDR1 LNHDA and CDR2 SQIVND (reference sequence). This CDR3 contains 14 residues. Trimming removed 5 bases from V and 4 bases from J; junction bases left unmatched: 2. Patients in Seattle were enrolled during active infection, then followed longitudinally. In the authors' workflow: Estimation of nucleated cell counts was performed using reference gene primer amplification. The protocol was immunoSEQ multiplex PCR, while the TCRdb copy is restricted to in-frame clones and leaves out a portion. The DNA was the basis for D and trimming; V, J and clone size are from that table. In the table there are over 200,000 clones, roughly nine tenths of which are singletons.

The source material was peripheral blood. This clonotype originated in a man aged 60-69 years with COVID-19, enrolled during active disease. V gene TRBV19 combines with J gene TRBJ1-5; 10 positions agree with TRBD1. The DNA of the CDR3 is TGTGCCAGTAGTCCGGACAGGGGGAATCAGCCCCAGCATTTT. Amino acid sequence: CASSPDRGNQPQHF.